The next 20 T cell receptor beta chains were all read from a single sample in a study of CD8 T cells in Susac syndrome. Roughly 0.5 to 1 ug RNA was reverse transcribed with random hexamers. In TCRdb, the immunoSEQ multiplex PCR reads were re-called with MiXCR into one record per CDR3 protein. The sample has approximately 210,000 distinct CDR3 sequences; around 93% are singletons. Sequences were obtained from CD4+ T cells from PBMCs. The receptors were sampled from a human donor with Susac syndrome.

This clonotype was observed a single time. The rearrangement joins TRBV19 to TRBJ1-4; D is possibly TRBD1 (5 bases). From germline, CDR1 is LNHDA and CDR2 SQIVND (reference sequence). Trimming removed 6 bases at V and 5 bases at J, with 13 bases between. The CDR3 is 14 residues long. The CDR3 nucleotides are TGTGCCAGTAGAGCCGACAGCTTGAATGAAAAACTGTTTTTT. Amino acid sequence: CASRADSLNEKLFF.

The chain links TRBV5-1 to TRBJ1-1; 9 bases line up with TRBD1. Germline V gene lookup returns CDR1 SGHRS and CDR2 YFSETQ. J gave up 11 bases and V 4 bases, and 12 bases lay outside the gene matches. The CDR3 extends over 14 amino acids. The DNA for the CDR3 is TGCGCCAGCAGCAGTCCCGGGACAGGGATGGAGGCTTTCTTT. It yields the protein CASSSPGTGMEAFF.

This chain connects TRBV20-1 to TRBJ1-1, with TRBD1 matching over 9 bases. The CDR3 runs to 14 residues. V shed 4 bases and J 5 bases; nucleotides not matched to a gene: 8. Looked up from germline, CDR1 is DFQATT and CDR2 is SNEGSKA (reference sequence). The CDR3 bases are TGCAGTGCTAAGGGACAGGGAGTCTGGACTGAAGCTTTCTTT. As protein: CSAKGQGVWTEAFF.

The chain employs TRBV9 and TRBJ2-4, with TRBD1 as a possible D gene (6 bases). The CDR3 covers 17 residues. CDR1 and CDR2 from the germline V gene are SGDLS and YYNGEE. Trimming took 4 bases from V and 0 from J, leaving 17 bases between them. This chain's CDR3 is CASSPRADSLAKNIQYF. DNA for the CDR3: TGTGCCAGCAGCCCGCGAGCGGACAGCCTAGCCAAAAACATTCAGTACTTC.

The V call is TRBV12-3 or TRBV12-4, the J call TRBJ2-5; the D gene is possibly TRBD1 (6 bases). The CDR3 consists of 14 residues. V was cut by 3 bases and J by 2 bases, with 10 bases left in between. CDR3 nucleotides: TGTGCCAGCAGTTTTCCGGACAGACAAGAGACCCAGTACTTC. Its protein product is CASSFPDRQETQYF.

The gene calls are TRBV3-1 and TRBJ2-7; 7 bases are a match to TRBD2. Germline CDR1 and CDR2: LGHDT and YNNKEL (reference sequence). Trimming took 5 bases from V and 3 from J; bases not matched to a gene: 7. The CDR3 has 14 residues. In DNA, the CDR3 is TGTGCCAGCAGCTACCTTGGGACTAACTACGAGCAGTACTTC. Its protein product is CASSYLGTNYEQYF.

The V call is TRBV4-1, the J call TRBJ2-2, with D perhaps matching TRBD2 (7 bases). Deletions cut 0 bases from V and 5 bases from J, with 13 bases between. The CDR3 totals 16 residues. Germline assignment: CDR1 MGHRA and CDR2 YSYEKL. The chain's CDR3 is CASSQDHEGGTGELFF. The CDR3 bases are TGCGCCAGCAGCCAAGATCATGAGGGGGGGACCGGGGAGCTGTTTTTT.

CDR3 in amino acids: CASSPSGGRGTGELFF. The CDR3 DNA is TGTGCCAGCAGCCCCAGCGGGGGCCGGGGCACCGGGGAGCTGTTTTTT. V usage is TRBV7-2 and J usage is TRBJ2-2, with 8 bases lining up with TRBD2. Germline V gene sequence: CDR1 SGHTA, CDR2 FQGNSA. The CDR3 spans 16 residues. With V trimmed by 5 bases and J by 4 bases, 9 bases remained unmatched.

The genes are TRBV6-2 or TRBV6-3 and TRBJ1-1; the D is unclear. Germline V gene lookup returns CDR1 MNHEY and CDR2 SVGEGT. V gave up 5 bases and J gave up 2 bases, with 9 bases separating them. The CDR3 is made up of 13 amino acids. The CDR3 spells CASSRGLNTEAFF. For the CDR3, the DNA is TGTGCCAGCAGTCGGGGTCTCAACACTGAAGCTTTCTTT.

CDR3 amino acids: CAWSQGSTGELFF. The CDR3 DNA sequence: TGTGCCTGGAGTCAGGGAAGCACCGGGGAGCTGTTTTTT. This sequence joins TRBV30 and TRBJ2-2; maybe TRBD1 (5 bases). Germline V gives CDR1 GTSNPN, CDR2 SVGIG (reference sequence). The CDR3 spans 13 residues. V dropped 2 bases and J dropped 4 bases, with 8 bases sitting between them.

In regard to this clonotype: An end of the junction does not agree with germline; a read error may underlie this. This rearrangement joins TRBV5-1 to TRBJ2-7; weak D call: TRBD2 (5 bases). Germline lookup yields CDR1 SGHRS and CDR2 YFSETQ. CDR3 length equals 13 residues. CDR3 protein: CANSLVRGYEQYF. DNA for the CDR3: TGCGCCAACAGCTTGGTACGGGGCTACGAGCAGTACTTC.

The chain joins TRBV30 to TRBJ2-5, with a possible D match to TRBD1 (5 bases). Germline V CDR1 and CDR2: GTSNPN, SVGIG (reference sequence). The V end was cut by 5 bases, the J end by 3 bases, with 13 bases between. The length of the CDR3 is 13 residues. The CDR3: CAWRLKGEETQYF. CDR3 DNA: TGTGCCTGGCGTCTGAAAGGGGAAGAGACCCAGTACTTC.

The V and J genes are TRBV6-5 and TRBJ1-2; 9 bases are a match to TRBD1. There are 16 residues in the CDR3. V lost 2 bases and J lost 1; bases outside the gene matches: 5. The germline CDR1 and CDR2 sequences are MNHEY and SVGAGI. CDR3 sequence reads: CASSYVDRGNNYGYTF. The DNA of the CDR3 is TGTGCCAGCAGTTACGTGGACAGGGGAAATAACTATGGCTACACCTTC.

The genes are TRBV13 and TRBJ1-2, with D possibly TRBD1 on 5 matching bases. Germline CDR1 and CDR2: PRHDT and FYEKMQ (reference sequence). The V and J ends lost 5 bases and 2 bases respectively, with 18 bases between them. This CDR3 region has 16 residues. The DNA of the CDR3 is TGTGCCAGCAGCCCGGGCCAGGGATTTGCGAACTATGGCTACACCTTC. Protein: CASSPGQGFANYGYTF.

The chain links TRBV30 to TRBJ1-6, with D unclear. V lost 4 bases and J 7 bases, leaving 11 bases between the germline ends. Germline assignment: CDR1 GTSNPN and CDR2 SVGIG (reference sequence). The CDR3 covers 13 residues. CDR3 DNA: TGTGCCTGGAATAGGAACGAGAATTCACCCCTCCACTTT. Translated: CAWNRNENSPLHF.

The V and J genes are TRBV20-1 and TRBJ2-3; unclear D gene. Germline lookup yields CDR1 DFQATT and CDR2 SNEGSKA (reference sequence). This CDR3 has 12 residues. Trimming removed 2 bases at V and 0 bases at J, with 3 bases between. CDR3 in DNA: TGCAGTGCTAGACAGAGCACAGATACGCAGTATTTT. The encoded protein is CSARQSTDTQYF.

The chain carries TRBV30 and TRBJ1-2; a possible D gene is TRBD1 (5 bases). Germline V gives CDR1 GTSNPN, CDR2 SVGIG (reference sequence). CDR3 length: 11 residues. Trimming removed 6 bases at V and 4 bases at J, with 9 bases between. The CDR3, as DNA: TGTGCCTGTCCCGGGACCTATGGCTACACCTTC. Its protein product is CACPGTYGYTF.

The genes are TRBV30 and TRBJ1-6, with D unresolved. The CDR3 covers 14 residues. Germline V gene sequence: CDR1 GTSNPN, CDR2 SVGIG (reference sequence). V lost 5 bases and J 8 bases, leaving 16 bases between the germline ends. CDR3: CAWVARFSDSPLHF. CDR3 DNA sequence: TGTGCCTGGGTCGCCCGGTTTTCGGATTCACCCCTCCACTTT.

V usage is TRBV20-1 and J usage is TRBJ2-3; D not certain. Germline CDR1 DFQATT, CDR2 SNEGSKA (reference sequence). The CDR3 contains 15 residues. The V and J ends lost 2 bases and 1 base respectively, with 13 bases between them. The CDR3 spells CSARSAVRGTDTQYF. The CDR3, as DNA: TGCAGTGCTAGATCCGCTGTTCGGGGCACAGATACGCAGTATTTT.

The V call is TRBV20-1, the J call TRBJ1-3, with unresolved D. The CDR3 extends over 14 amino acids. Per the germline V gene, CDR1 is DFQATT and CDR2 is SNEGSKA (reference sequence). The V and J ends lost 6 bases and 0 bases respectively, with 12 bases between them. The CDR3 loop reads CSALTPSSGNTIYF. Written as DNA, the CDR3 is TGCAGTGCCCTGACACCGAGCTCTGGAAACACCATATATTTT.